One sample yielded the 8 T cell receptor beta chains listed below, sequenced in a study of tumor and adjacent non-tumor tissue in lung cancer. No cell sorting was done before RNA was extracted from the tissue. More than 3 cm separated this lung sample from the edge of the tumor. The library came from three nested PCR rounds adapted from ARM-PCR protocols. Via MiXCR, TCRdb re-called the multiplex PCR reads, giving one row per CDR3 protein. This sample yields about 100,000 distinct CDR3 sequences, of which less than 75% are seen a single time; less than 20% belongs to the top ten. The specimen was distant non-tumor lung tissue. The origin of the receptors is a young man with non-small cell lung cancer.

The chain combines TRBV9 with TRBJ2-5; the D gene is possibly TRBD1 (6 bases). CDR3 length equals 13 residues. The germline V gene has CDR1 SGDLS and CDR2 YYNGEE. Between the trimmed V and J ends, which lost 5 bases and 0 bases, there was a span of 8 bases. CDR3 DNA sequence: TGTGCCAGCAGTAACAGGGACCAAGAGACCCAGTACTTC. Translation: CASSNRDQETQYF. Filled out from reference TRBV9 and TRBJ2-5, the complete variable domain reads DSGVTQTPKHLITATGQRVTLRCSPRSGDLSVYWYQQSLDQGLQFLIQYYNGEERAKGNILERFSAQQFPDLHSELNLSSLELGDSALYFCASSNRDQETQYFGPGTRLLVL.

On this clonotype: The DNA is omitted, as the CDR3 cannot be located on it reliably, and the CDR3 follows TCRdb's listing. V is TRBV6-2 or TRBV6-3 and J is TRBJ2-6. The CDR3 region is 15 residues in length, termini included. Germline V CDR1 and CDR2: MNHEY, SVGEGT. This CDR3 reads CASSPWGTGANVPTF.

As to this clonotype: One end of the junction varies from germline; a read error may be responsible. The CDR3 spells CASSSITGYEQCF. The CDR3 DNA sequence: TGTGCCAGCAGCTCCATCACAGGCTATGAGCAGTGCTTC. This chain joins TRBV11-1 and TRBJ2-7; perhaps TRBD1 as D (5 bases). The CDR3 has 13 residues. From germline, CDR1 is SGHAT and CDR2 FQDESV (reference sequence).

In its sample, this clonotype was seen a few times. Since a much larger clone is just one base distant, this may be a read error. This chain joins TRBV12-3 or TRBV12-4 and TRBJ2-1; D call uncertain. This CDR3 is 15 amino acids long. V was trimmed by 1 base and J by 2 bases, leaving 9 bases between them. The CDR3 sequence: CASSLVRLPYNEQFF. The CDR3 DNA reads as TGTGCCAGCAGTTTAGTGCGCCTCCCCTACAATGAGCAGTTCTTC.

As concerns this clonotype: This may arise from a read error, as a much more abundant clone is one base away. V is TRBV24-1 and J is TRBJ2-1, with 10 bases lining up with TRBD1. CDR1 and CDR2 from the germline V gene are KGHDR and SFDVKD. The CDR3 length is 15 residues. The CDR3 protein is CANSDQGTGVNEQFF. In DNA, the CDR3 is TGTGCCAACAGTGATCAGGGGACAGGGGTCAACGAGCAGTTCTTC.

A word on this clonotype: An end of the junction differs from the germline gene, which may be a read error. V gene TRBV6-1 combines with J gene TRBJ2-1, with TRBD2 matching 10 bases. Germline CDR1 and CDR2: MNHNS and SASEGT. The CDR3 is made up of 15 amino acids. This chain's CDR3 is CASASGTSEYNEQFF. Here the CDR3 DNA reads TGTGCCAGCGCATCCGGGACTAGCGAATACAACGAGCAGTTCTTC.

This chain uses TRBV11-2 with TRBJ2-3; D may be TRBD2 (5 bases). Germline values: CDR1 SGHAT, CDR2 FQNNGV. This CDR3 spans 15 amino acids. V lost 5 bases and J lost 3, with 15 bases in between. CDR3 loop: CASSIPGVPTDTQYF. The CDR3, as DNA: TGTGCCAGCAGCATACCCGGGGTCCCGACAGATACGCAGTATTTT.

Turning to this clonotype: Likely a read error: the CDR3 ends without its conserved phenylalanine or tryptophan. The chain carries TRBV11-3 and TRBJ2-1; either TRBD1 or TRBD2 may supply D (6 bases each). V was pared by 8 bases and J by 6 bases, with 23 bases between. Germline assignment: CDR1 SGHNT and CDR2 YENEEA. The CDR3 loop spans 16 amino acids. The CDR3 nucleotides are TGTGCCAGCTGTTCCTGGGGGGCCCCTCTCCTCAATGAGCAGTTCTTA. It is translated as CASCSWGAPLLNEQFL.